The source of this T cell receptor beta chain is a study of cytomegalovirus exposure and HLA in healthy donors. This clone has just one count. Antigen unknown. These donors counted as nominally healthy when sampled, but unrecorded immune exposures were likely. CDR3 length: 12 residues. CDR1 and CDR2 from the germline V gene are GTSNPN and SVGIG (reference sequence). Trimming cost V 1 base and J 11 bases; bases outside gene matches: 6. Both 60 Vbeta primers and 13 Jbeta primers went into the PCR. Assay used: immunoSEQ multiplex PCR; TCRdb lists only in-frame clones, some missing. The table lists roughly 180,000 clones, roughly 83% of them singletons. Study-level points and caveats: A further, later analysis showed that HLA-associated TCR beta chains (compared with equally common others) were more clonally expanded. Among the CMV-associated chains, a few were confirmed in vitro as specific for CMV antigens. In a later analysis, TCR beta V- and J-gene trimming showed a link to a missense DCLRE1C variant.

The chain employs TRBV30 and TRBJ1-1, with 8 bases aligning to TRBD1. The sequence came from a boy aged 5-17 years in good health and CMV-seronegative. Specimen: PBMCs. The CDR3 here is CAWSARTGMAFF. The CDR3 coding sequence is TGTGCCTGGAGTGCGAGGACAGGGATGGCTTTCTTT.